This T cell receptor (beta chain) was found in a study of blood T cell repertoires in COVID-19. The CDR3 runs 13 residues. CDR1 SGHNT and CDR2 YYREEE come from the germline V gene (reference sequence). The V end was cut by 6 bases, the J end by 5 bases, with 15 bases between. Only in-frame clones appear in the TCRdb table, and some are missing; sequencing was by immunoSEQ multiplex PCR. Of 430,000 or so clones in the sample, around nine tenths were seen once. The clonotype comes from a woman between 18 and 30 years old who had been exposed to COVID-19. The gene calls are TRBV5-4 and TRBJ2-7; maybe TRBD1 (6 bases). The sequencing input was PBMCs or T cells enriched from blood (not recorded which). DNA of the CDR3: TGTGCCAGCAACGGACAGCTTCATGACGAGCAGTACTTC. Translating gives CASNGQLHDEQYF.